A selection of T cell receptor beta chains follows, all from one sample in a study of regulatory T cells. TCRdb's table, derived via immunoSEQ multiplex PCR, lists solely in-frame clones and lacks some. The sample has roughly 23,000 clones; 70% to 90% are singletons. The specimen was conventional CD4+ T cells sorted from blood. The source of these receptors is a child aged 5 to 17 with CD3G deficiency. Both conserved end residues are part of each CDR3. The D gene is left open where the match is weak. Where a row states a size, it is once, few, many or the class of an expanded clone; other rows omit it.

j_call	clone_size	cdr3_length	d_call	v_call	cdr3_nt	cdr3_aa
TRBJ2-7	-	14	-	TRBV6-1	TGTGCCAGCAGTGAAGGCCCGGGACACTACGAGCAGTACTTC	CASSEGPGHYEQYF
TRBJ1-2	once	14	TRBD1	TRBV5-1	TGCGCCAGCAGCTTGAACCCAGGGGGAAATGGCTACACCTTC	CASSLNPGGNGYTF
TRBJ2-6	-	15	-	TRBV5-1	TGCGCCAGCAGCCCTACGGTGCAGGGGGCCAACGTCCTGACTTTC	CASSPTVQGANVLTF
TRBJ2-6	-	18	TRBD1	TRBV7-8	TGTGCCAGCAGCACCTGGACAGGGAGTTTCTCTGGGGCCAACGTCCTGACTTTC	CASSTWTGSFSGANVLTF
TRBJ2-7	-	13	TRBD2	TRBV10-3	TGTGCCATCGGATCCCAGCGGGAGAGCGAGCAGTACTTC	CAIGSQRESEQYF
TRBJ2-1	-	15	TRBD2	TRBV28	TGTGCCAGCAGTTCCCGGACTAGCGGGATCAATGAGCAGTTCTTC	CASSSRTSGINEQFF
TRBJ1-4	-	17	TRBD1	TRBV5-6	TGTGCCAGCACCTGGACAGGGGGCGGCCCAACTAATGAAAAACTGTTTTTT	CASTWTGGGPTNEKLFF
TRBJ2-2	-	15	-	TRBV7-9	TGTGCCAGCACCTCGGACGGAACTAACACCGGGGAGCTGTTTTTT	CASTSDGTNTGELFF
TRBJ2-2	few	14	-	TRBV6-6	TGTGCCAGCAGAATCACAGGGAGGGGCGGGGAGCTGTTTTTT	CASRITGRGGELFF
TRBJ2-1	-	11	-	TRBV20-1	TGCAGTGCCCTGTTAGGGGCCCTTCAGTTCTTC	CSALLGALQFF
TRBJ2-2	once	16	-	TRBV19	TGTGCCAGTAGTAGCGGGCTAGTGGCGAACACCGGGGAGCTGTTTTTT	CASSSGLVANTGELFF
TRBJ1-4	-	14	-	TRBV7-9	TGTGCCAGCAGCAGTGGGACATTCGAGGAAAAACTGTTTTTT	CASSSGTFEEKLFF
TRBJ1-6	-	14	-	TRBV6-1	TGTGCCAGCAGGTCAGGCGGGGATAATTCACCCCTCCACTTT	CASRSGGDNSPLHF
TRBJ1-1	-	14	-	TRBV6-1	TGTGCCAGCAGTGACGACTCCTGGAACACTGAAGCTTTCTTT	CASSDDSWNTEAFF
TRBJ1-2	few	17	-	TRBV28	TGTGCCAGCAGTTCGAGGGGGGGCAGACTCCTCAGGCATGGCTACACCTTC	CASSSRGGRLLRHGYTF
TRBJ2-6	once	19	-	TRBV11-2	TGTGCCAGCAGCTCACGGGACACCCTATCTAGCTCTGGGGCCAACGTCCTGACTTTC	CASSSRDTLSSSGANVLTF
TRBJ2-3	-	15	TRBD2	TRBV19	TGTGCCAGTAGTCTTGGAGCGGGAGGGCCGGATACGCAGTATTTT	CASSLGAGGPDTQYF
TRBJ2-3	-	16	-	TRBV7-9	TGTGCCAGCAGCTTAGTTGGACCAAGCAGGGCAGATACGCAGTATTTT	CASSLVGPSRADTQYF
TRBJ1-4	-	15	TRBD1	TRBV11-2	TGTGCCAGCAGCTTAGTGGGACAGCAAAATGAAAAACTGTTTTTT	CASSLVGQQNEKLFF
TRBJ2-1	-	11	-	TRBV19	TGTGCCAGTAAGGGATTCAATGAGCAGTTCTTC	CASKGFNEQFF
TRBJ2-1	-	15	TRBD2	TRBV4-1	TGCGCCAGCAGCCCGGGACTAGCGGGATACAATGAGCAGTTCTTC	CASSPGLAGYNEQFF
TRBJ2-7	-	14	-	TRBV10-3	TGTGCCATCAGGGGGGACCCTCCATTAGGCGAGCAGTACTTC	CAIRGDPPLGEQYF